The 9 T cell receptor beta chains given below trace back to one sample, sequenced in a study of blood T cell repertoires in COVID-19. Assay: immunoSEQ multiplex PCR; the TCRdb copy retains only in-frame clones and omits some. Of roughly 120,000 clones listed, 70% to 85% are singletons. Sequenced: peripheral blood. The receptors were gathered from a man in his sixties or seventies with active or convalescent COVID-19.

This chain links TRBV6-6 with TRBJ2-3; 10 bases match TRBD2. The CDR3 extends over 13 amino acids. V lost 5 bases and J lost 10; bases outside the gene matches: 6. Germline values: CDR1 MNHNY, CDR2 SVGAGI (reference sequence). The CDR3 reads CASSNRLAGAQYF. The DNA of the CDR3 is TGTGCCAGCAGTAACCGACTAGCGGGCGCGCAGTATTTT.

The chain couples TRBV3-1 (or the pseudogene TRBV3-2) to TRBJ1-1; tentative D call: TRBD1 (6 bases). Deletions cut 3 bases from V and 2 bases from J, with 13 bases between. Germline-derived CDR1 and CDR2 are LGHDT and YNNKEL (reference sequence). The length of the CDR3 is 15 residues. CDR3 loop: CASSQGGQVNTEAFF. CDR3 nucleotides: TGTGCCAGCAGCCAGGGGGGGCAGGTTAACACTGAAGCTTTCTTT.

This chain connects TRBV18 to TRBJ1-1; TRBD1 is a possible D gene (5 bases). This CDR3 region has 16 residues. With 3 bases removed from V and 0 bases from J, the gap between germline ends came to 14 bases. Germline loops: CDR1 KGHSH, CDR2 LQKENI. DNA of the CDR3: TGTGCCAGCTCACCGGGGGGTCCGGGGGTGAACACTGAAGCTTTCTTT. It codes for CASSPGGPGVNTEAFF.

CDR3: CATSDPGLAGGLNEQFF. For the CDR3, the DNA is TGTGCCACCAGTGACCCGGGACTAGCGGGAGGTCTCAATGAGCAGTTCTTC. The chain combines TRBV24-1 with TRBJ2-1, with TRBD2 identical over 15 bases. The CDR3 covers 17 residues. Per germline, CDR1 KGHDR and CDR2 SFDVKD. Germline trimming cut 4 bases from V and 6 bases from J; bases unmatched to any gene: 6.

The chain combines TRBV28 with TRBJ1-2; D uncertain. The CDR3 is made up of 14 amino acids. Germline V gene lookup returns CDR1 MDHEN and CDR2 SYDVKM. The V gene lost 7 bases and the J gene lost 4 bases, with 16 bases spanning the gap. CDR3 residues: CASISREASYGYTF. CDR3 nucleotides: TGTGCCAGCATCTCGAGGGAGGCGAGCTATGGCTACACCTTC.

V and J are TRBV5-1 and TRBJ2-3; TRBD1 aligns across 9 bases. From germline, CDR1 is SGHRS and CDR2 YFSETQ. J gave up 3 bases and V 2 bases, and 4 bases lay outside the gene matches. The CDR3 has 15 amino acids. The CDR3 spells CASSLQTGGTDTQYF. CDR3 nucleotides: TGCGCCAGCAGCTTACAGACAGGGGGAACAGATACGCAGTATTTT.

V and J are TRBV28 and TRBJ1-5, with 9 bases matching TRBD1. J was trimmed by 1 base and V by 6 bases; bases with no gene match: 16. CDR3 size: 19 residues. The germline CDR1 and CDR2 sequences are MDHEN and SYDVKM. The CDR3 spells CASSLTPGQGGRSNQPQHF. CDR3 DNA sequence: TGTGCCAGCAGCCTCACACCGGGACAGGGTGGCCGGAGCAATCAGCCCCAGCATTTT.

V usage is TRBV11-3 and J usage is TRBJ1-1; the D gene is possibly TRBD1 (6 bases). V lost 5 bases to trimming and J lost 4 bases, with 20 bases between them. CDR1 SGHNT and CDR2 YENEEA come from the germline V gene. The CDR3 runs 16 residues. CDR3 residues: CASSGGSRGLGTEAFF. The CDR3 DNA is TGTGCCAGCAGCGGTGGCTCCAGGGGTTTGGGCACTGAAGCTTTCTTT.

The chain links TRBV5-1 to TRBJ2-5; a possible D gene is TRBD1 (6 bases). V was clipped by 0 bases and J by 4 bases, with 13 bases between them. The CDR3 extends over 15 amino acids. The germline V gene has CDR1 SGHRS and CDR2 YFSETQ. The CDR3 region has the DNA TGCGCCAGCAGCTTGGCCGGACAGTTCTCAGAGACCCAGTACTTC. Translating it yields CASSLAGQFSETQYF.